The clone carrying this T cell receptor (beta chain) occurred a few times. Antigen unknown. The germline V and J ends were trimmed by 0 bases and 0 bases, with 9 bases remaining between them. The CDR3 loop spans 15 amino acids. CDR1 is LGHNA, CDR2 YSLEER, per germline. Assay: immunoSEQ multiplex PCR; the TCRdb copy retains only in-frame clones and omits some. This repertoire shows about 15,000 clones, roughly 81% found once; its top ten account for roughly 9%. The data derive from a study of STAT3 mutations in large granular lymphocyte leukemia. About the research overall: More than half of T-LGLL patients received immunosuppressive therapy.

Study-wide results and caveats: At least one immunodominant TCR beta clonotype appeared in every T-cell large granular lymphocyte leukemia patient. In several patients, dominant TCR clone burden exceeded STAT3 mutant burden. Clonal expansion was inferred from other time points because no sample existed at each clone's first appearance. After therapy, about 35% of the 18 patients switched clonotypes, all new clones STAT3 wild type.

Sequenced material: peripheral blood mononuclear cells. V is TRBV4-3 and J is TRBJ2-7; D is unclear. The TCR sequence derives from a man between 45 and 60 years old with T-cell large granular lymphocyte leukemia. Some clones in this sample may be carry-over from other donors' samples. The chain's CDR3 is CASSQDQTSSYEQYF. The CDR3 DNA reads TGCGCCAGCAGCCAAGATCAGACCAGCTCCTACGAGCAGTACTTC.